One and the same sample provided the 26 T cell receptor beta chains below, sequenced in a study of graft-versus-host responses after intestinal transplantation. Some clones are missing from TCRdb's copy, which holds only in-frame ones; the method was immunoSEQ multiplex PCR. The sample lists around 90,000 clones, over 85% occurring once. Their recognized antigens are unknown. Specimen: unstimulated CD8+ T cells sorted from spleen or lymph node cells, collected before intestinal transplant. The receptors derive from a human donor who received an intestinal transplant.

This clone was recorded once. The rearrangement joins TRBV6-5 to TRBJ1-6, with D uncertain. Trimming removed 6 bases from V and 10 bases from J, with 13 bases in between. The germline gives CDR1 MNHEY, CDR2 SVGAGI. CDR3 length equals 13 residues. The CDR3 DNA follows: TGTGCCAGCAGGCTCAACTTGCGATCACCCCTCCACTTT. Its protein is CASRLNLRSPLHF.

The CDR3 DNA reads as TGTGCCAGCAGCCCGCATGAGCGGGGGAGAGAGACCCAGTACTTC. This encodes CASSPHERGRETQYF. The chain employs TRBV4-2 and TRBJ2-5; 8 bases are shared with TRBD2. V lost 4 bases, J lost 4 bases, and 8 bases stayed unmatched. CDR1 and CDR2 (germline): LGHNA, YNFKEQ. The CDR3 consists of 15 residues.

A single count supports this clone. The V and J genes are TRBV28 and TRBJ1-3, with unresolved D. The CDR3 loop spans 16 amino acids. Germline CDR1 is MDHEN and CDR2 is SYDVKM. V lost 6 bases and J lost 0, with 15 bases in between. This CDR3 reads CASRLSTGFSGNTIYF. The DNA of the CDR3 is TGTGCCAGCAGACTATCTACCGGGTTCTCTGGAAACACCATATATTTT.

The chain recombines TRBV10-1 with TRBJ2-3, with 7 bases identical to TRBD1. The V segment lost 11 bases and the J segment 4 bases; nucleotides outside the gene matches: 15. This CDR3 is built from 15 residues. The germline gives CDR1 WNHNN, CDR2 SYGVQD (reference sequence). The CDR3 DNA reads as TGCGCCTTGTCCGCCGGGACAGAAAGGCCAGATACGCAGTATTTT. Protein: CALSAGTERPDTQYF.

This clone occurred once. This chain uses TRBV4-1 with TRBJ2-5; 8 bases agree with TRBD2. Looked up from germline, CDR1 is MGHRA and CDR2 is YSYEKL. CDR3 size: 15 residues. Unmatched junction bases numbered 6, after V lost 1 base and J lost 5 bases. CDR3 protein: CASSQAGAGEETQYF. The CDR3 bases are TGCGCCAGCAGCCAAGCCGGAGCGGGAGAGGAGACCCAGTACTTC.

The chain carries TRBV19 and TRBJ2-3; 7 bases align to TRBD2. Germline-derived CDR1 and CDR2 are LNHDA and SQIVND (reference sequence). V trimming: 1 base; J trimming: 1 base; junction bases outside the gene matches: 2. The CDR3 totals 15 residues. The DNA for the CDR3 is TGTGCCAGTAGTATAGCGGGGGGTCGCACAGATACGCAGTATTTT. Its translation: CASSIAGGRTDTQYF.

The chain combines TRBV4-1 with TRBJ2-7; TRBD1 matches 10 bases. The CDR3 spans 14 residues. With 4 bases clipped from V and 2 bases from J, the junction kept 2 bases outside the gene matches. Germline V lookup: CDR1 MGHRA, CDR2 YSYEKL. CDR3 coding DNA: TGCGCCAGCAGCCTGGGACAGGGGACCTACGAGCAGTACTTC. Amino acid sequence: CASSLGQGTYEQYF.

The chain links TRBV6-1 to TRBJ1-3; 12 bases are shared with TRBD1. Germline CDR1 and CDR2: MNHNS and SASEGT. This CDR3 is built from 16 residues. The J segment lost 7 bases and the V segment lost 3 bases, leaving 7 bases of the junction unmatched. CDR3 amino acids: CASSETRDRGQNTIYF. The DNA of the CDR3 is TGTGCCAGCAGTGAGACCCGGGACAGGGGGCAGAACACCATATATTTT.

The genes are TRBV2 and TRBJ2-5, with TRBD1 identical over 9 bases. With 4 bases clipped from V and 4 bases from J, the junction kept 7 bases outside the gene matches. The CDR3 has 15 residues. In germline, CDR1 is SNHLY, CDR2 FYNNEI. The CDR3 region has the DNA TGTGCCAGCAGTGCCCGGGACAGGGTGGTAGAGACCCAGTACTTC. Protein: CASSARDRVVETQYF.

CDR3 region: CASSLGPDRGPGETQYF. CDR3 DNA: TGCGCCAGCAGCTTGGGACCTGACAGGGGGCCCGGAGAGACCCAGTACTTC. This chain connects TRBV5-1 to TRBJ2-5, with 10 bases fitting TRBD1. CDR3 length: 17 residues. J gave up 4 bases and V 0 bases, and 9 bases lay outside the gene matches. CDR1 is SGHRS and CDR2 is YFSETQ in the germline V gene.

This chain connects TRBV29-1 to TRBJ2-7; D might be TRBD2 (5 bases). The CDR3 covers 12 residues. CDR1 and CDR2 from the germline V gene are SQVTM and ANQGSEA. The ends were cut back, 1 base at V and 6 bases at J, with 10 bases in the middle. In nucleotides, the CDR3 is TGCAGCGTTGAAGTCGGACTCGGCGAGCAGTACTTC. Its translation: CSVEVGLGEQYF.

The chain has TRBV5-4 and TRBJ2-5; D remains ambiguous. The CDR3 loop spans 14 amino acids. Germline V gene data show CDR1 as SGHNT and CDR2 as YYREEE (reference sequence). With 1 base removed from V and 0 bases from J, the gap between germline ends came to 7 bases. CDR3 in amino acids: CASSLSAYQETQYF. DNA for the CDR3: TGTGCCAGCAGCTTGAGTGCGTACCAAGAGACCCAGTACTTC.

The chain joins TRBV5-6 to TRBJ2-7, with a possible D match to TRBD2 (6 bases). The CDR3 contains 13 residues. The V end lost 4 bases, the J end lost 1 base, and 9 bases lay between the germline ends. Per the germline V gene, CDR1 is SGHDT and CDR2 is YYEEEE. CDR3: CASSTGLSYEQYF. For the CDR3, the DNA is TGTGCCAGCAGCACGGGACTTTCCTACGAGCAGTACTTC.

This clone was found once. CDR3 protein: CASSMDRVSYNEQFF. For the CDR3, the DNA is TGTGCCAGCAGCATGGACAGGGTCTCCTACAATGAGCAGTTCTTC. The V gene is TRBV13, the J gene TRBJ2-1; 8 positions match TRBD1. Germline CDR1 is PRHDT and CDR2 is FYEKMQ (reference sequence). The CDR3 spans 15 residues. J lost 0 bases, V lost 5 bases, and 3 bases had no gene match. Full variable domain (rest looked up from reference TRBV13 and TRBJ2-1): AAGVIQSPRHLIKEKRETATLKCYPIPRHDTVYWYQQGPGQDPQFLISFYEKMQSDKGSIPDRFSAQQFSDYHSELNMSSLELGDSALYFCASSMDRVSYNEQFFGPGTRLTVL.

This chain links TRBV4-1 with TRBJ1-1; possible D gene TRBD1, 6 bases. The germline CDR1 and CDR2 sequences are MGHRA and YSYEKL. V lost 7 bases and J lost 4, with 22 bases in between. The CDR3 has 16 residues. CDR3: CASTMFGGGRSTEAFF. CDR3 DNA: TGCGCCAGCACCATGTTCGGGGGGGGCCGGAGCACTGAAGCTTTCTTT.

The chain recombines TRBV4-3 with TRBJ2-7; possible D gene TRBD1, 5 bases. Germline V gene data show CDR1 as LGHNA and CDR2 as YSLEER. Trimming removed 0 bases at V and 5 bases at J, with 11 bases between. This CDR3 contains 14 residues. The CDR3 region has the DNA TGCGCCAGCAGCCAAGATGGGGAAGGGGACGAGCAGTACTTC. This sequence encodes CASSQDGEGDEQYF.

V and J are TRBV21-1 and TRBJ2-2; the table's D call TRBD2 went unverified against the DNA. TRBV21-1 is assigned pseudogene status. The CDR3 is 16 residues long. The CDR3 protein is CASSKALWRGTGELFF. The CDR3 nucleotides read TGTGCCAGCAGCAAAGCGCTTTGGAGAGGAACCGGGGAGCTGTTTTTT.

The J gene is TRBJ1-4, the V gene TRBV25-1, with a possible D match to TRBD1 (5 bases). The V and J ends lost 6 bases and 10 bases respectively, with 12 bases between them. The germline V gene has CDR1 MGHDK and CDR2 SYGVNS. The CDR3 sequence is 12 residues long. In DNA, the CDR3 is TGTGCCAGCAGCCGGGGGGATGCAAAACTGTTTTTT. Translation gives CASSRGDAKLFF.

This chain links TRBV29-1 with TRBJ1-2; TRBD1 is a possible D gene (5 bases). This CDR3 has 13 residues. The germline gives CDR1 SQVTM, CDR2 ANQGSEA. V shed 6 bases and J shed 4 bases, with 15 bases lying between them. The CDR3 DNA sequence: TGCAGCGTCCTTGGCAGGGTAGGCTATGGCTACACCTTC. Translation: CSVLGRVGYGYTF.

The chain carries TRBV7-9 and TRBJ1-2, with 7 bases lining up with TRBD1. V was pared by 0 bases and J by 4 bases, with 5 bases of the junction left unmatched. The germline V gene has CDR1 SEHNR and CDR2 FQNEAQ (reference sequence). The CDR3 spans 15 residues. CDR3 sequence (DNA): TGTGCCAGCAGCTTAGCACAGGGGTTTAGCTATGGCTACACCTTC. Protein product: CASSLAQGFSYGYTF. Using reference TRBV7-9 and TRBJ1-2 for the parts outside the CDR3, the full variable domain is DTGVSQNPRHKITKRGQNVTFRCDPISEHNRLYWYRQTLGQGPEFLTYFQNEAQLEKSRLLSDRFSAERPKGSFSTLEIQRTEQGDSAMYLCASSLAQGFSYGYTFGSGTRLTVV.

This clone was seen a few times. CDR3 in amino acids: CASNERTEAFF. In DNA, the CDR3 is TGTGCCAGCAACGAGAGGACTGAAGCTTTCTTT. This chain joins TRBV6-6 and TRBJ1-1; D not resolved. The CDR3 covers 11 residues. Per the germline V gene, CDR1 is MNHNY and CDR2 is SVGAGI (reference sequence). Trimming cost V 7 bases and J 5 bases, with 8 bases left between them.

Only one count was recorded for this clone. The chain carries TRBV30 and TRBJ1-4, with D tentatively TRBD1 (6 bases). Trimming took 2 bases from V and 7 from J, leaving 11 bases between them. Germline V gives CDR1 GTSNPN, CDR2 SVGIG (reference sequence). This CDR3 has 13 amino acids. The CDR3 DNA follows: TGTGCCTGGAGTTCCAGGGGTGGTGAAAAACTGTTTTTT. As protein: CAWSSRGGEKLFF. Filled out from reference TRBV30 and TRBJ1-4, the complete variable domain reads SQTIHQWPATLVQPVGSPLSLECTVEGTSNPNLYWYRQAAGRGLQLLFYSVGIGQISSEVPQNLSASRPQDRQFILSSKKLLLSDSGFYLCAWSSRGGEKLFFGSGTQLSVL.

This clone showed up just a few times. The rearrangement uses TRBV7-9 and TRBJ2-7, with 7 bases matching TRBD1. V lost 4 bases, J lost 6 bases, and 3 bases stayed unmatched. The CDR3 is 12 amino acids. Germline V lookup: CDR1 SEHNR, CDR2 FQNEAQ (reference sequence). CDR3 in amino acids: CASSSGQAEQYF. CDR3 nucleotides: TGTGCCAGCAGCTCCGGACAGGCCGAGCAGTACTTC.

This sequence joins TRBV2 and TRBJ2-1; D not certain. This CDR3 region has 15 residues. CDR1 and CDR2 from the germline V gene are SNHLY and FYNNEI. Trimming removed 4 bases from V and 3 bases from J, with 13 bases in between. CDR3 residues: CASSVGLGFYNEQFF. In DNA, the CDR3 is TGTGCCAGCAGTGTAGGCCTAGGTTTCTACAATGAGCAGTTCTTC.

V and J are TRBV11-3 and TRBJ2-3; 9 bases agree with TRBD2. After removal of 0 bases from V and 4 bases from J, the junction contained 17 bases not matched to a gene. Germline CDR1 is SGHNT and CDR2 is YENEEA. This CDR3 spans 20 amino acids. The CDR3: CASSLDHIGTSRSRADTQYF. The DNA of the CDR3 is TGTGCCAGCAGCTTAGATCATATCGGGACTAGCCGATCAAGGGCAGATACGCAGTATTTT.

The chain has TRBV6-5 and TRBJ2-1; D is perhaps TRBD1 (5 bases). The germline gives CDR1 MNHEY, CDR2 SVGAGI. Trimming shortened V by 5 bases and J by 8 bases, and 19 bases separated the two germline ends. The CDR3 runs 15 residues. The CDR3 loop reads CASSPVGPDFDEQFF. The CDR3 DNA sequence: TGTGCCAGCAGTCCCGTGGGGCCCGATTTCGATGAGCAGTTCTTC.